Presented here are 27 T cell receptor beta chains from one specimen sequenced in a study of shared clonotypes between healthy human individuals. Libraries were prepared by immunoSEQ multiplex PCR; TCRdb keeps only in-frame clonotypes and omits some of them. The data contain 750,000 to 1,000,000 clones, around 93% of them singletons. The naive CD8 subset, CD45RO-negative cells positively selected for CCR7, excluded terminally differentiated effector memory CD45RA+ cells. Material: naive CD8+ T cells sorted from blood. The receptors shown here come from a man aged 25-45 years in good health.

V is TRBV4-1 and J is TRBJ2-1; TRBD2 is a possible D gene (5 bases). Germline lookup yields CDR1 MGHRA and CDR2 YSYEKL. There are 14 residues in the CDR3. The V end lost 1 base, the J end lost 5 bases, and 9 bases lay between the germline ends. The CDR3 bases are TGCGCCAGCAGCCAAGGGCTAGCTAACAATGAGCAGTTCTTC. This translates into CASSQGLANNEQFF.

A word on this clone: This sequence is one base from a far larger clone and is likely a read error. The V and J genes are TRBV6-4 and TRBJ2-2; tentative D call: TRBD1 (5 bases). Trimming shortened V by 3 bases and J by 3 bases, and 8 bases separated the two germline ends. CDR1 and CDR2 (germline): MRHNA, SNTAGT. The CDR3 has 14 amino acids. As DNA, the CDR3 is TGTGCCAGCAGTGAGGGGCCAGACACCGGGGAGCTGTTTTTT. It codes for CASSEGPDTGELFF.

The V call is TRBV13, the J call TRBJ2-3, with 10 bases aligning to TRBD2. The CDR3 has 23 residues. CDR1 and CDR2 from the germline V gene are PRHDT and FYEKMQ (reference sequence). V shed 3 bases and J 1 base; nucleotides not matched to a gene: 25. Here the CDR3 reads CASSFRDLDAWSGRAVGTDTQYF. The CDR3 region has the DNA TGTGCCAGCAGCTTCCGGGACTTGGATGCTTGGAGCGGGAGGGCCGTGGGCACAGATACGCAGTATTTT.

For the CDR3, the DNA is TGTGCCAGCAGTGACTCGGCAGGATCCGGCTATGGCTACACCTTC. Protein: CASSDSAGSGYGYTF. V and J are TRBV6-4 and TRBJ1-2; D gene unclear. V shed 0 bases and J shed 4 bases, with 12 bases lying between them. There are 15 residues in the CDR3. CDR1 is MRHNA and CDR2 is SNTAGT in the germline V gene.

The rearrangement joins TRBV28 to TRBJ2-2; 7 bases line up with TRBD1. This CDR3 is 15 amino acids long. Germline V gives CDR1 MDHEN, CDR2 SYDVKM. J gave up 7 bases and V 3 bases, and 8 bases lay outside the gene matches. DNA of the CDR3: TGTGCCAGCAGTTTCCGGGACAGAGGTATCGGGGAGCTGTTTTTT. Its translation: CASSFRDRGIGELFF.

A word on this clone: The sample has other DNA sequences that encode this CDR3 too. The rearrangement joins TRBV29-1 to TRBJ2-7; the match to TRBD2 covers 8 bases. The CDR3 spans 13 residues. With V trimmed by 4 bases and J by 2 bases, 4 bases remained unmatched. In germline, CDR1 is SQVTM, CDR2 ANQGSEA. Here the CDR3 reads CSVATSGTYEQYF. CDR3 sequence (DNA): TGCAGCGTTGCTACTAGCGGTACCTACGAGCAGTACTTC.

The J gene is TRBJ2-1, the V gene TRBV6-5; D not certain. The V gene lost 0 bases and the J gene lost 9 bases, with 9 bases spanning the gap. Germline CDR1 is MNHEY and CDR2 is SVGAGI. The CDR3 extends over 13 amino acids. CDR3 loop: CASSYSYGAEQFF. The CDR3 nucleotides are TGTGCCAGCAGTTACTCGTACGGAGCTGAGCAGTTCTTC.

The chain uses TRBV5-1 and TRBJ2-1; D might be TRBD2 (6 bases). The V end lost 4 bases, the J end lost 4 bases, and 15 bases lay between the germline ends. This CDR3 has 15 amino acids. CDR1 and CDR2 from the germline V gene are SGHRS and YFSETQ. The DNA for the CDR3 is TGCGCCAGCAGCCGGGACTTAACGGGGTACAATGAGCAGTTCTTC. Translation: CASSRDLTGYNEQFF.

This chain connects TRBV29-1 to TRBJ2-1; unclear D gene. CDR1 is SQVTM and CDR2 is ANQGSEA in the germline V gene. This CDR3 is 12 amino acids long. V shed 5 bases and J shed 5 bases, with 10 bases lying between them. The CDR3 here is CSVYVGNNEQFF. The CDR3, as DNA: TGCAGCGTTTATGTCGGCAACAATGAGCAGTTCTTC.

The V gene is TRBV4-3, the J gene TRBJ2-5; 12 bases align to TRBD2. The CDR3 is made up of 17 amino acids. J lost 5 bases, V lost 0 bases, and 7 bases had no gene match. Germline V CDR1 and CDR2: LGHNA, YSLEER. CDR3 sequence: CASSQEELAGGGETQYF. Written as DNA, the CDR3 is TGCGCCAGCAGCCAAGAGGAACTAGCGGGAGGTGGGGAGACCCAGTACTTC.

V gene TRBV28 combines with J gene TRBJ1-3, with D perhaps TRBD1 (5 bases). The germline gives CDR1 MDHEN, CDR2 SYDVKM. V lost 3 bases and J lost 1, with 10 bases in between. The CDR3 is made up of 15 amino acids. In nucleotides, the CDR3 is TGTGCCAGCAGTTTTCTCGGGGGGTCTGGAAACACCATATATTTT. Translation: CASSFLGGSGNTIYF.

This clone was seen a few times. The rearrangement uses TRBV6-4 and TRBJ1-1, with D unresolved. CDR1 and CDR2 (germline): MRHNA, SNTAGT. This CDR3 is built from 13 residues. V dropped 0 bases and J dropped 6 bases, with 8 bases sitting between them. This CDR3 reads CASSDSNGAEAFF. The DNA for the CDR3 is TGTGCCAGCAGTGACTCGAATGGCGCTGAAGCTTTCTTT.

The V gene is TRBV7-8, the J gene TRBJ2-7; 11 bases are shared with TRBD2. The junction had 16 bases not matched to a gene; V was cut back by 4 bases and J by 5 bases. Germline CDR1 reads SGHVS; CDR2 reads FQNEAQ. This CDR3 has 18 residues. CDR3 protein: CASSYSSSSGRYIDEQYF. CDR3 sequence (DNA): TGTGCCAGCAGCTACTCCTCCTCTAGCGGGAGGTATATCGACGAGCAGTACTTC.

The CDR3 loop reads CASSDSCRERVGNEQFF. The CDR3 DNA sequence: TGTGCCAGCAGTGACTCTTGTCGAGAGAGGGTTGGCAATGAGCAGTTCTTC. The chain has TRBV6-4 and TRBJ2-1; D possibly corresponds to TRBD2 (5 bases). The CDR3 covers 17 residues. Germline V gene sequence: CDR1 MRHNA, CDR2 SNTAGT. Trimming shortened V by 0 bases and J by 6 bases, and 18 bases separated the two germline ends.

This chain joins TRBV5-1 and TRBJ2-7, with 9 bases matching TRBD1. The germline gives CDR1 SGHRS, CDR2 YFSETQ. Trimming at V came to 0 bases and at J to 1 base, leaving 8 bases not matched to a gene. The CDR3 covers 17 residues. Here the CDR3 reads CASSLVGVGTGSYEQYF. The CDR3 nucleotides read TGCGCCAGCAGCTTGGTGGGGGTTGGGACAGGGTCCTACGAGCAGTACTTC.

CDR3 in DNA: TGTGCCAGCAGCCCCGGACAGGGAAATAGCCTTTACAATGAGCAGTTCTTC. This translates into CASSPGQGNSLYNEQFF. The chain is built from TRBV5-8 and TRBJ2-1; 8 positions agree with TRBD1. V dropped 4 bases and J dropped 4; count of bases not matched to a gene: 13. The germline V gene has CDR1 SGHTS and CDR2 YDEGEE. The CDR3 totals 17 residues. Looking up the rest from reference TRBV5-8 and TRBJ2-1 gives the full variable domain: EAGVTQSPTHLIKTRGQQATLRCSPISGHTSVYWYQQALGLGLQFLLWYDEGEERNRGNFPPRFSGRQFPNYSSELNVNALELEDSALYLCASSPGQGNSLYNEQFFGPGTRLTVL.

This clone was detected once. This chain joins TRBV27 and TRBJ2-7; 8 bases map to TRBD2. The V gene's germline CDR1 is MNHEY and CDR2 SMNVEV (reference sequence). Trimming took 0 bases from V and 4 from J; bases not matched to a gene: 5. This CDR3 region has 15 residues. CDR3 loop: CASSLSGGRLYEQYF. The CDR3 DNA sequence: TGTGCCAGCAGTTTATCGGGCGGGAGGCTTTACGAGCAGTACTTC.

The chain uses TRBV7-9 and TRBJ2-7; TRBD1 aligns across 8 bases. This CDR3 comprises 13 residues. With V trimmed by 4 bases and J by 11 bases, 10 bases remained unmatched. Germline-derived CDR1 and CDR2 are SEHNR and FQNEAQ (reference sequence). DNA for the CDR3: TGTGCCAGCAGCTCCCTGGTGACAGGGGACAAGTACTTC. The encoded protein is CASSSLVTGDKYF.

The CDR3 loop is CASSLEASDTQYF. In DNA form, the CDR3 reads TGTGCCAGCAGCTTAGAGGCCTCAGATACGCAGTATTTT. The chain couples TRBV7-9 to TRBJ2-3, with D hard to call. This CDR3 comprises 13 residues. V lost 1 base and J lost 4, with 6 bases in between. Germline V lookup: CDR1 SEHNR, CDR2 FQNEAQ (reference sequence).

The rearrangement joins TRBV9 to TRBJ2-7; D is unresolved. The CDR3 spans 15 residues. Germline V gene sequence: CDR1 SGDLS, CDR2 YYNGEE. The V end was cut by 3 bases, the J end by 0 bases, with 13 bases between. In DNA, the CDR3 is TGTGCCAGCAGCGCTTCCCCGGAGAGCTCCTACGAGCAGTACTTC. Residues: CASSASPESSYEQYF. The entire variable domain, with the rest obtained from reference TRBV9 and TRBJ2-7, is as follows: DSGVTQTPKHLITATGQRVTLRCSPRSGDLSVYWYQQSLDQGLQFLIQYYNGEERAKGNILERFSAQQFPDLHSELNLSSLELGDSALYFCASSASPESSYEQYFGPGTRLTVT.

The chain joins TRBV9 to TRBJ2-3; 9 positions agree with TRBD2. Germline V gene data show CDR1 as SGDLS and CDR2 as YYNGEE. Trimming removed 0 bases from V and 4 bases from J; junction bases left unmatched: 3. This CDR3 is built from 15 residues. The CDR3, as DNA: TGTGCCAGCAGCGTAGCGGGACTAGCAGCAGATACGCAGTATTTT. Residues: CASSVAGLAADTQYF.

The CDR3 here is CASSLSGDRFPGELFF. DNA for the CDR3: TGTGCCAGCAGTCTCTCGGGGGACAGGTTCCCCGGGGAGCTGTTTTTT. The rearrangement links TRBV7-3 to TRBJ2-2; 8 bases are a match to TRBD1. Trimming at V came to 6 bases and at J to 6 bases, leaving 12 bases not matched to a gene. Germline CDR1 SGHTA, CDR2 FQGTGA. This CDR3 spans 16 amino acids. The full variable domain, with the rest looked up from reference TRBV7-3 and TRBJ2-2, is GAGVSQTPSNKVTEKGKYVELRCDPISGHTALYWYRQSLGQGPEFLIYFQGTGAADDSGLPNDRFFAVRPEGSVSTLKIQRTERGDSAVYLCASSLSGDRFPGELFFGEGSRLTVL.

The chain recombines TRBV19 with TRBJ2-1; 11 bases align to TRBD2. CDR3 length: 17 residues. The J segment lost 1 base and the V segment lost 0 bases, leaving 2 bases of the junction unmatched. The V gene's germline CDR1 is LNHDA and CDR2 SQIVND (reference sequence). The CDR3 reads CASSIDLAGGSYNEQFF. The DNA for the CDR3 is TGTGCCAGTAGTATAGATCTAGCGGGAGGATCCTACAATGAGCAGTTCTTC.

The J gene is TRBJ1-5, the V gene TRBV28; perhaps TRBD1 as D (6 bases). The CDR3 has 20 amino acids. The germline V gene has CDR1 MDHEN and CDR2 SYDVKM. V shed 6 bases and J shed 2 bases, with 29 bases lying between them. The CDR3 DNA follows: TGTGCCAGCAGCTTGGGTTATAGACAGGCCATGGGGTACGGCAATCAGCCCCAGCATTTT. Encoded protein: CASSLGYRQAMGYGNQPQHF.

The rearrangement links TRBV19 to TRBJ1-5; the match to TRBD1 covers 7 bases. V shed 1 base, J shed 1 base, and the junction held 4 bases outside the gene matches. This CDR3 has 16 amino acids. CDR1 and CDR2 (germline): LNHDA, SQIVND (reference sequence). CDR3 sequence (DNA): TGTGCCAGTAGTATAGTGTGGGGACAGAGCAATCAGCCCCAGCATTTT. Encoded protein: CASSIVWGQSNQPQHF.

The rearrangement uses TRBV7-9 and TRBJ1-2; TRBD1 matches at 8 bases. The CDR3 length is 16 residues. In germline, CDR1 is SEHNR, CDR2 FQNEAQ (reference sequence). Trimming cost V 6 bases and J 0 bases; bases outside gene matches: 9. The CDR3 sequence is CASRQGAGASNYGYTF. The CDR3 DNA sequence: TGTGCCAGCAGGCAGGGGGCAGGGGCTTCTAACTATGGCTACACCTTC.

The V and J genes are TRBV6-1 and TRBJ2-1; tentative D call: TRBD2 (6 bases). This CDR3 contains 15 residues. Trimming stripped 2 bases from V and 2 bases from J, with 10 bases between. Germline CDR1 reads MNHNS; CDR2 reads SASEGT. The CDR3 protein is CASSESRGTYNEQFF. Written as DNA, the CDR3 is TGTGCCAGCAGTGAATCGCGGGGAACCTACAATGAGCAGTTCTTC.